This T cell receptor beta chain was found in a study of cytomegalovirus exposure and HLA in healthy donors. Study results and limitations: Later, TCR association rates were found to vary by HLA locus, highest for DRB1 and lowest for HLA-C.

The PCR used 60 Vbeta and 13 Jbeta primers. Libraries were prepared by immunoSEQ multiplex PCR; TCRdb keeps only in-frame clonotypes and omits some of them. The sample has approximately 71,000 clones, 72% seen once. On this clone itself: Its target is not known.

Germline V gene data show CDR1 as SGHRS and CDR2 as YFSETQ. The V gene end was trimmed by 3 bases and the J gene end by 3 bases; junction bases not matched to a gene: 5. The CDR3 loop spans 14 amino acids. The V gene is TRBV5-1, the J gene TRBJ2-7; TRBD1 aligns across 8 bases. Sequencing was done on a sample of PBMCs. The clonotype was recovered from a woman in her forties in good health and CMV-seropositive. The CDR3 nucleotides are TGCGCCAGCAGCTGGGACAGGATTAACTACGAGCAGTACTTC. Amino acid sequence: CASSWDRINYEQYF.